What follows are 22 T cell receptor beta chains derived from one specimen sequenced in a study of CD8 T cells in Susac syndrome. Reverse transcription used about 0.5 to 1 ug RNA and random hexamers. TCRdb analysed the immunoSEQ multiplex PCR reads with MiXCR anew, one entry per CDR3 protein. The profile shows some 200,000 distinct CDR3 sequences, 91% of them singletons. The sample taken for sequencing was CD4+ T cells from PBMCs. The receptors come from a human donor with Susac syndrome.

CDR3: CASSVETTNEKLFF. CDR3 in DNA: TGTGCCAGCAGTGTAGAGACAACTAATGAAAAACTGTTTTTT. This chain links TRBV6-1 with TRBJ1-4, with D unresolved. The germline V gene has CDR1 MNHNS and CDR2 SASEGT. The length of the CDR3 is 14 residues. V lost 4 bases and J lost 0, with 6 bases in between.

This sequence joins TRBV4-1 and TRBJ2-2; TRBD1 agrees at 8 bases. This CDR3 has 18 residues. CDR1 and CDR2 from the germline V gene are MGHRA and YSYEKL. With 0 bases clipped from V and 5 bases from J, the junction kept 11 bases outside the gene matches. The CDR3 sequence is CASSQDPGGHDRTGELFF. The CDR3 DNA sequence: TGCGCCAGCAGCCAAGATCCAGGGGGCCACGACCGGACCGGGGAGCTGTTTTTT.

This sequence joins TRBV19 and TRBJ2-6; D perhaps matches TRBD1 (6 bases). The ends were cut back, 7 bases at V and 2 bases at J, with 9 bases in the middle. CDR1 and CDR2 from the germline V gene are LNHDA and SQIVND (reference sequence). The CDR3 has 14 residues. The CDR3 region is CASKQGAGANVLTF. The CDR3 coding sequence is TGTGCCAGTAAACAGGGAGCTGGGGCCAACGTCCTGACTTTC.

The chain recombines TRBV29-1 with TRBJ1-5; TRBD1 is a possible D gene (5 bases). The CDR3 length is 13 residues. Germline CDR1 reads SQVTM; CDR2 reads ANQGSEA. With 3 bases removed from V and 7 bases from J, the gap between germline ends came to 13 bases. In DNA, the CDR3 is TGCAGCGTTGAGGGGCAGGGAGGACAGCCCCAGCATTTT. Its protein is CSVEGQGGQPQHF.

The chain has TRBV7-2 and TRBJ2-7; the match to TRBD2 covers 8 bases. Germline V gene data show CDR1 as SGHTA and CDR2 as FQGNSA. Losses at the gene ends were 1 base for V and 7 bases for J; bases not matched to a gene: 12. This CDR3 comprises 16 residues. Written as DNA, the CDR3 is TGTGCCAGCAGCTTAGGACTAGCGAGGAGATATTGGGAGCAGTACTTC. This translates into CASSLGLARRYWEQYF.

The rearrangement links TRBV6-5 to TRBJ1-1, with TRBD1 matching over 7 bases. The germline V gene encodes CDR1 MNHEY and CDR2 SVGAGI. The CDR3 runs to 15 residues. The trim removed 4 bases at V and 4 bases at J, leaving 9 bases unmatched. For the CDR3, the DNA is TGTGCCAGCAGTTCCACCGACAGGGTGGGCACTGAAGCTTTCTTT. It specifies CASSSTDRVGTEAFF.

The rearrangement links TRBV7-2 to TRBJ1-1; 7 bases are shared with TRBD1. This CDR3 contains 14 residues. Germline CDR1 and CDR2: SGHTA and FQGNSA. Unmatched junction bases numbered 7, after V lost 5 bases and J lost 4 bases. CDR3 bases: TGTGCCAGCAGCCCGGGACAGTTAACCACTGAAGCTTTCTTT. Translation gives CASSPGQLTTEAFF.

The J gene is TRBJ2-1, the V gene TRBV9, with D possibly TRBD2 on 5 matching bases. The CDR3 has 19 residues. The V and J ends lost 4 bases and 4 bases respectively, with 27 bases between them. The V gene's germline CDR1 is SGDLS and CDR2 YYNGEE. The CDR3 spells CASSPRADSVGITYNEQFF. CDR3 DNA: TGTGCCAGCAGCCCTAGAGCGGACTCCGTGGGTATTACTTACAATGAGCAGTTCTTC.

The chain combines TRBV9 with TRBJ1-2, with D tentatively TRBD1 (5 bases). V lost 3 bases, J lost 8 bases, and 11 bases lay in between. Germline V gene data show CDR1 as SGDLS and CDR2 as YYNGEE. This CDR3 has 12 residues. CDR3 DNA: TGTGCCAGCAGCGAGGCAGGGCGAGGCTACACCTTC. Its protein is CASSEAGRGYTF.

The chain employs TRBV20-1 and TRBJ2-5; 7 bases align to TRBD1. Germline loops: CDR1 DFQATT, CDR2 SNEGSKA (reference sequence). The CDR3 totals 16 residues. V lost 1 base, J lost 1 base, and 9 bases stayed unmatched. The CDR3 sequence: CSARVIGGQFQETQYF. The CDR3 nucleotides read TGCAGTGCTAGAGTGATAGGGGGACAGTTCCAAGAGACCCAGTACTTC.

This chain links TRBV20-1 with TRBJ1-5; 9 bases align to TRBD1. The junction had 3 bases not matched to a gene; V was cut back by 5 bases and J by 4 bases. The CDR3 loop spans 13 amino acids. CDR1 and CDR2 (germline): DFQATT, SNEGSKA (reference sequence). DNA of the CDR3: TGCAGTGCTGGAGGACAGGGGAATCAGCCCCAGCATTTT. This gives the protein CSAGGQGNQPQHF.

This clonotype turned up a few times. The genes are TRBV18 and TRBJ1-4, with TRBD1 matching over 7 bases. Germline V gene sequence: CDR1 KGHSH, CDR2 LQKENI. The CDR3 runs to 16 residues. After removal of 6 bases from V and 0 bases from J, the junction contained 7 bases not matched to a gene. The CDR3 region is CASSLGTATTNEKLFF. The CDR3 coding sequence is TGTGCCAGCTCCCTAGGGACAGCTACAACTAATGAAAAACTGTTTTTT.

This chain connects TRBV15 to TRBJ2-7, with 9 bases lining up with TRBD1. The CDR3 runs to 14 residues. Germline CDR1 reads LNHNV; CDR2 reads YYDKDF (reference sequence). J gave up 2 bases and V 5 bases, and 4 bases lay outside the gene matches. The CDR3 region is CATSLRDRAYEQYF. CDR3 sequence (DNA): TGTGCCACCAGCCTGCGGGACAGGGCCTACGAGCAGTACTTC.

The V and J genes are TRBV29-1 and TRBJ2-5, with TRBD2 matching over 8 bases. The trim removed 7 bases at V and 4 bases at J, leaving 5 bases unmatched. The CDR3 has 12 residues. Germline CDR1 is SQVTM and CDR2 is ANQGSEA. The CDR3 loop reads CSAGGDGETQYF. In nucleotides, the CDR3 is TGCAGCGCCGGGGGGGACGGAGAGACCCAGTACTTC. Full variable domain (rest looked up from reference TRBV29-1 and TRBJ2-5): SAVISQKPSRDICQRGTSLTIQCQVDSQVTMMFWYRQQPGQSLTLIATANQGSEATYESGFVIDKFPISRPNLTFSTLTVSNMSPEDSSIYLCSAGGDGETQYFGPGTRLLVL.

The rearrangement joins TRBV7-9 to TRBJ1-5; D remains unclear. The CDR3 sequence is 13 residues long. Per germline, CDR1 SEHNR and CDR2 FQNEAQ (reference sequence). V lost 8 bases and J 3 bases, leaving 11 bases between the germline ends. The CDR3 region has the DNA TGTGCCAGCGCCGTTGCAGACAATCAGCCCCAGCATTTT. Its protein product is CASAVADNQPQHF.

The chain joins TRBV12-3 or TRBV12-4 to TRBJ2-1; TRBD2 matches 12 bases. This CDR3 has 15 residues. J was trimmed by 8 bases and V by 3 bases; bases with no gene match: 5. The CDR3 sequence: CASSLPLAGGDEQFF. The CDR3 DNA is TGTGCCAGCAGTTTGCCCCTAGCGGGAGGGGATGAGCAGTTCTTC.

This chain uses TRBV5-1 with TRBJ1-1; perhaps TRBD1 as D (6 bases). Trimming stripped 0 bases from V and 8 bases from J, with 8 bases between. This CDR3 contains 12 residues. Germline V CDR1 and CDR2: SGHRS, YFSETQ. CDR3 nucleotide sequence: TGCGCCAGCAGCTTGGGGACAGAAGAAGCTTTCTTT. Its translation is CASSLGTEEAFF. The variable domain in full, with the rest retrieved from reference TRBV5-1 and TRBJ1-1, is KAGVTQTPRYLIKTRGQQVTLSCSPISGHRSVSWYQQTPGQGLQFLFEYFSETQRNKGNFPGRFSGRQFSNSRSEMNVSTLELGDSALYLCASSLGTEEAFFGQGTRLTVV.

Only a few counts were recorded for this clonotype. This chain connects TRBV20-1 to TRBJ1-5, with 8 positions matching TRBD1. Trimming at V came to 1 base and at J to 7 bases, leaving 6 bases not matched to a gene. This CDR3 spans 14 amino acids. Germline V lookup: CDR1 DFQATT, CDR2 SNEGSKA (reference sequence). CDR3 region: CSARVQGAGQPQHF. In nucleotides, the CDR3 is TGCAGTGCTAGAGTTCAGGGGGCAGGGCAGCCCCAGCATTTT.

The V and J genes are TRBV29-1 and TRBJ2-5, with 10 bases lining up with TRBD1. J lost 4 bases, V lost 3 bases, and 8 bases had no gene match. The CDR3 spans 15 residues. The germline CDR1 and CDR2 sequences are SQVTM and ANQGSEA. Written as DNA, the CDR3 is TGCAGCGTTGACTCGGGACAGGGGATTTTAGAGACCCAGTACTTC. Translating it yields CSVDSGQGILETQYF.

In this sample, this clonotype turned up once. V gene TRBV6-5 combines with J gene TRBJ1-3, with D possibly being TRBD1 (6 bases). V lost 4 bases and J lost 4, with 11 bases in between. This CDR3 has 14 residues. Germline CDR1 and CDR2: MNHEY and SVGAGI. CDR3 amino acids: CASSSSGEGNTIYF. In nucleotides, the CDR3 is TGTGCCAGCAGTTCTTCAGGGGAAGGAAACACCATATATTTT.

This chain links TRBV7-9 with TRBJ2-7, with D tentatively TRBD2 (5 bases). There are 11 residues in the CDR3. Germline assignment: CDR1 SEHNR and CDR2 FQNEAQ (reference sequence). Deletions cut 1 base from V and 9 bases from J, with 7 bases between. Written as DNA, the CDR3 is TGTGCCAGCAGCTTAGGGAGCGGGCAGTACTTC. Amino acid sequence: CASSLGSGQYF.

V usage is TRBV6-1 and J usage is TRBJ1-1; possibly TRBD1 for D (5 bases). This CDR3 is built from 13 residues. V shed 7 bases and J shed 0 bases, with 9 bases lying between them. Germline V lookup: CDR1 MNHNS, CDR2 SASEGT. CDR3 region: CASIKGVNTEAFF. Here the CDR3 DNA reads TGTGCCAGCATAAAAGGGGTGAACACTGAAGCTTTCTTT.